Listed below are T cell receptor beta chains from one sample, sequenced in a study of T cell changes during pregnancy in multiple sclerosis. TCRdb keeps only in-frame clones here, not all; method: immunoSEQ multiplex PCR. The sample consists of about 22,000 clones, under 95% of them appearing once. Sample: CD4+ T cells from peripheral blood mononuclear cells, taken in the third trimester of pregnancy. The source of these receptors is a female donor in good health, enrolled as a control in a pregnancy study. Each CDR3 is given with its conserved first and last residue. D genes are given only for firm matches. Rows give clone size only sometimes, using once, few, many, or a class for an expanded clone.

D | J | length | size | V | CDR3 | DNA
. | TRBJ2-5 | 12 | . | TRBV5-1 | CASRDLGETQYF | TGCGCCAGCAGGGACTTGGGGGAGACCCAGTACTTC
TRBD2 | TRBJ2-1 | 13 | . | TRBV7-2 | CASSPGLGDEQFF | TGTGCCAGCAGCCCCGGACTAGGGGATGAGCAGTTCTTC
. | TRBJ2-2 | 14 | once | TRBV7-8 | CASSLLWGAGELFF | TGTGCCAGCAGCTTATTATGGGGAGCCGGGGAGCTGTTTTTT
TRBD2 | TRBJ2-3 | 16 | . | TRBV2 | CASSEGLAVDSDTQYF | TGTGCCAGCAGTGAGGGACTAGCGGTGGATTCAGATACGCAGTATTTT
TRBD2 | TRBJ2-1 | 13 | . | TRBV6-1 | CASSRTSGTEQFF | TGTGCCAGCAGTCGGACTAGCGGGACTGAGCAGTTCTTC
. | TRBJ1-1 | 13 | . | TRBV5-1 | CASSLGGNTEAFF | TGCGCCAGCAGCTTGGGAGGAAACACTGAAGCTTTCTTT
. | TRBJ1-1 | 13 | . | TRBV28 | CASSLLGNTEAFF | TGTGCCAGCAGTTTACTAGGGAACACTGAAGCTTTCTTT
. | TRBJ2-7 | 14 | . | TRBV6-5 | CASRQARMWGGEYF | TGTGCCAGCAGACAAGCCCGAATGTGGGGCGGGGAGTACTTC
. | TRBJ1-5 | 15 | . | TRBV2 | CASSRTGISNQPQHF | TGTGCCAGCAGCCGGACGGGGATTAGCAATCAGCCCCAGCATTTT
TRBD1 | TRBJ1-1 | 17 | . | TRBV11-2 | CASSSMGRGGSGTEAFF | TGTGCCAGCAGCTCCATGGGGCGAGGGGGCTCGGGGACTGAAGCTTTCTTT
TRBD1 | TRBJ2-3 | 15 | . | TRBV19 | CASSNPGQGVWAQYF | TGTGCCAGTAGTAACCCGGGACAGGGGGTTTGGGCGCAGTATTTT
. | TRBJ2-7 | 12 | . | TRBV5-1 | CASSLELGEQYF | TGCGCCAGCAGCTTGGAGCTAGGCGAGCAGTACTTC
. | TRBJ1-6 | 15 | once | TRBV6-1 | CASYWGGFYNSPLHF | TGTGCCAGCTATTGGGGAGGCTTCTATAATTCACCCCTCCACTTT
TRBD2 | TRBJ2-6 | 17 | . | TRBV19 | CATTKAGGGSGANVLTF | TGTGCCACTACCAAGGCGGGGGGGGGCTCTGGGGCCAACGTCCTGACTTTC
TRBD1 | TRBJ2-3 | 15 | . | TRBV7-2 | CASSITGGGTDTQYF | TGTGCCAGCAGCATTACAGGGGGAGGAACAGATACGCAGTATTTT
TRBD1 | TRBJ1-1 | 17 | . | TRBV4-1 | CASRSPLQGAKNTEAFF | TGCGCCAGCCGCTCCCCCCTACAGGGGGCGAAGAACACTGAAGCTTTCTTT
TRBD1 | TRBJ1-1 | 13 | . | TRBV7-8 | CASSLDRDTEAFF | TGTGCCAGCAGCTTGGACAGGGACACTGAAGCTTTCTTT
. | TRBJ1-1 | 13 | few | TRBV7-3 | CASSYGRNTEAFF | TGTGCCAGCAGCTACGGGAGGAACACTGAAGCTTTCTTT
TRBD1 | TRBJ2-5 | 14 | few | TRBV7-9 | CASSMGQIQETQYF | TGTGCCAGCAGCATGGGACAGATCCAAGAGACCCAGTACTTC
TRBD2 | TRBJ2-1 | 15 | medium-sized | TRBV19 | CASSILAGDLGEQFF | TGTGCCAGTAGTATCCTAGCGGGAGATCTCGGTGAGCAGTTCTTC
TRBD1 | TRBJ2-2 | 15 | . | TRBV6-4 | CASSEQGTNTGELFF | TGTGCCAGCAGTGAACAGGGGACGAACACCGGGGAGCTGTTTTTT
TRBD2 | TRBJ2-5 | 18 | . | TRBV27 | CASSFFPPLAGDKETQYF | TGTGCCAGCAGTTTTTTCCCCCCGCTAGCGGGAGACAAGGAGACCCAGTACTTC
. | TRBJ1-2 | 12 | . | TRBV5-5 | CASSLSTYGYTF | TGTGCCAGCAGCTTGTCGACATATGGCTACACCTTC
. | TRBJ2-7 | 17 | . | TRBV15 | CATSRDRGRGSSYEQYF | TGTGCCACCAGCAGAGATCGGGGCAGGGGATCATCCTACGAGCAGTACTTC
. | TRBJ2-4 | 18 | . | TRBV14 | CASSQERRGSGTKNIQYF | TGTGCCAGCAGCCAAGAGAGGAGGGGCTCAGGAACCAAAAACATTCAGTACTTC
. | TRBJ1-3 | 16 | . | TRBV11-2 | CASSFAHRAAGNTIYF | TGTGCCAGCAGCTTCGCGCACAGGGCAGCGGGAAACACCATATATTTT
. | TRBJ2-7 | 13 | . | TRBV5-6 | CASSLGRAYEQYF | TGTGCCAGCAGCTTAGGCAGGGCCTACGAGCAGTACTTC
. | TRBJ1-6 | 14 | . | TRBV11-2 | CASSWGQQNSPLHF | TGTGCCAGCAGCTGGGGACAACAAAATTCACCCCTCCACTTT
. | TRBJ1-5 | 15 | . | TRBV5-6 | CASSLEGEGIQPQHF | TGTGCCAGCAGCTTGGAAGGGGAAGGGATTCAGCCCCAGCATTTT
. | TRBJ2-7 | 16 | . | TRBV9 | CASSVASGPGYYEQYF | TGTGCCAGCAGCGTAGCTAGTGGTCCGGGGTACTACGAGCAGTACTTC
TRBD1 | TRBJ1-2 | 11 | . | TRBV6-5 | CASSTGGGYTF | TGTGCCAGCTCCACAGGGGGTGGCTACACCTTC
. | TRBJ2-1 | 15 | . | TRBV7-8 | CASSVLQGAPNEQFF | TGTGCCAGCAGCGTATTACAGGGAGCCCCAAATGAGCAGTTCTTC
. | TRBJ1-1 | 13 | . | TRBV2 | CASHLERGTEAFF | TGTGCCAGCCACCTAGAGAGGGGGACTGAAGCTTTCTTT